The 25 T cell receptor beta chains listed next were all sequenced from one sample in a study of blood T cell repertoires in COVID-19. The assay was immunoSEQ multiplex PCR, and TCRdb's table has in-frame clones only and misses some. The sample has 110,000 to 150,000 clones, 75% to 90% seen once; the top ten hold less than 5%. Sequenced: peripheral blood. These receptors all stem from a woman aged 80 or over with acute or convalescent COVID-19.

There are many counts of this clone. The CDR3 protein is CASRETGLRAEAFF. In nucleotides, the CDR3 is TGTGCCAGCAGGGAAACAGGGCTGAGAGCTGAAGCTTTCTTT. This chain joins TRBV2 and TRBJ1-1; a possible D gene is TRBD1 (6 bases). V was cut by 6 bases and J by 6 bases, with 17 bases left in between. CDR3 size: 14 residues. Germline CDR1 reads SNHLY; CDR2 reads FYNNEI.

The genes are TRBV29-1 and TRBJ2-3, with TRBD2 matching over 10 bases. Germline values: CDR1 SQVTM, CDR2 ANQGSEA. The CDR3 runs 13 residues. V lost 8 bases to trimming and J lost 3 bases; unmatched junction nucleotides: 5. The CDR3 reads CSQKRGGTDTQYF. The CDR3 nucleotides are TGCAGCCAGAAGCGGGGGGGTACAGATACGCAGTATTTT.

V is TRBV2 and J is TRBJ2-6; 11 bases line up with TRBD1. CDR3 length equals 17 residues. Germline V gives CDR1 SNHLY, CDR2 FYNNEI. Trimming took 7 bases from V and 3 from J; bases not matched to a gene: 8. The CDR3 region has the DNA TGTGCCAGCACGAAGGACAGGGGGCCTGTTGGGGCCAACGTCCTGACTTTC. Its translation is CASTKDRGPVGANVLTF.

In nucleotides, the CDR3 is TGTGCCAGCGGGACTAGCGGGAGCTACGAGCAGTACTTC. Translation gives CASGTSGSYEQYF. V and J are TRBV28 and TRBJ2-7; TRBD2 matches 14 bases. V shed 8 bases and J 3 bases; nucleotides not matched to a gene: 0. The CDR3 is made up of 13 amino acids. Germline loops: CDR1 MDHEN, CDR2 SYDVKM.

In this sample, this clone turned up a few times. The chain uses TRBV9 and TRBJ2-5, with D possibly TRBD2 on 6 matching bases. V gave up 0 bases and J gave up 3 bases, with 12 bases separating them. This CDR3 has 15 residues. Germline CDR1 and CDR2: SGDLS and YYNGEE. The CDR3 protein is CASSVGSREEETQYF. The CDR3, as DNA: TGTGCCAGCAGCGTAGGGTCCAGGGAGGAAGAGACCCAGTACTTC.

The V gene is TRBV18, the J gene TRBJ2-1, with 8 bases matching TRBD2. V trimming: 3 bases; J trimming: 7 bases; junction bases outside the gene matches: 8. CDR1 and CDR2 (germline): KGHSH, LQKENI. CDR3 length: 15 residues. CDR3 region: CASSPSGGFRNEQFF. Here the CDR3 DNA reads TGTGCCAGCTCACCGAGCGGGGGCTTCCGAAATGAGCAGTTCTTC.

V and J are TRBV28 and TRBJ1-5; a weak D match, TRBD1 (5 bases). Trimming stripped 6 bases from V and 2 bases from J, with 14 bases between. The CDR3 length is 15 residues. CDR1 is MDHEN, CDR2 SYDVKM, per germline. In DNA form, the CDR3 reads TGTGCCAGCAGCCTTCAGGGCGCGGGCAATCAGCCCCAGCATTTT. This encodes CASSLQGAGNQPQHF.

This clone has only a few counts. The chain uses TRBV5-1 and TRBJ2-7; TRBD1 matches at 8 bases. J gave up 4 bases and V 0 bases, and 3 bases lay outside the gene matches. The CDR3 length is 14 residues. The V gene's germline CDR1 is SGHRS and CDR2 YFSETQ. CDR3 nucleotides: TGCGCCAGCAGCTTGGTGGGACAGGCTTACGAGCAGTACTTC. Its protein product is CASSLVGQAYEQYF.

The chain has TRBV10-3 and TRBJ1-5; no firm D call. CDR3 length: 13 amino acids. V lost 10 bases, J lost 0 bases, and 10 bases lay in between. Germline lookup yields CDR1 ENHRY and CDR2 SYGVKD. The CDR3 nucleotides read TGTGCCACTGGGCCCTATAGCAATCAGCCCCAGCATTTT. As protein: CATGPYSNQPQHF.

V and J are TRBV7-2 and TRBJ1-4; 7 bases align to TRBD1. The length of the CDR3 is 16 residues. V lost 4 bases, J lost 0 bases, and 5 bases stayed unmatched. Germline loops: CDR1 SGHTA, CDR2 FQGNSA. The CDR3 here is CASSYQGTATNEKLFF. The CDR3 nucleotides read TGTGCCAGCAGCTACCAGGGGACAGCAACTAATGAAAAACTGTTTTTT. The complete variable domain, with remaining parts taken from reference TRBV7-2 and TRBJ1-4, reads GAGVSQSPSNKVTEKGKDVELRCDPISGHTALYWYRQSLGQGLEFLIYFQGNSAPDKSGLPSDRFSAERTGGSVSTLTIQRTQQEDSAVYLCASSYQGTATNEKLFFGSGTQLSVL.

The table lists this clone with a count of one. The chain couples TRBV19 to TRBJ2-1, with D uncertain. In germline, CDR1 is LNHDA, CDR2 SQIVND (reference sequence). There are 14 residues in the CDR3. With 3 bases removed from V and 6 bases from J, the gap between germline ends came to 12 bases. CDR3 DNA: TGTGCCAGTAGTATGACTGAACGCCCCAATGAGCAGTTCTTC. Translating gives CASSMTERPNEQFF.

The chain couples TRBV3-1 (or the pseudogene TRBV3-2) to TRBJ2-7, with D tentatively TRBD2 (6 bases). Trimming cost V 1 base and J 6 bases, with 13 bases left between them. Per the germline V gene, CDR1 is LGHDT and CDR2 is YNNKEL (reference sequence). The CDR3 is 14 residues long. CDR3 nucleotide sequence: TGTGCCAGCAGCCAAGGGACTACCGGGGGCGAGCAGTACTTC. It specifies CASSQGTTGGEQYF.

The rearrangement uses TRBV10-2 and TRBJ1-1; the D gene is possibly TRBD1 (5 bases). The CDR3 is 15 residues long. Germline CDR1 is WSHSY and CDR2 is SAAADI. The V gene lost 5 bases and the J gene lost 4 bases, with 17 bases spanning the gap. The CDR3 DNA reads TGCGCCAGCAGTCTGGGGGGGGGAGGAAGCACTGAAGCTTTCTTT. Residues: CASSLGGGGSTEAFF.

CDR3 coding DNA: TGTGCCACCAGTGGGGCGCGGGAGCCGGGCAATGAGCAGTTCTTC. It specifies CATSGAREPGNEQFF. The rearrangement links TRBV24-1 to TRBJ2-1; TRBD2 matches at 7 bases. Trimming at V came to 5 bases and at J to 6 bases, leaving 9 bases not matched to a gene. CDR1 KGHDR and CDR2 SFDVKD come from the germline V gene. The CDR3 totals 15 residues.

The chain links TRBV20-1 to TRBJ2-1; D uncertain. Germline CDR1 is DFQATT and CDR2 is SNEGSKA (reference sequence). The CDR3 extends over 15 amino acids. The ends were cut back, 3 bases at V and 6 bases at J, with 18 bases in the middle. The CDR3 spells CSASPVASVSNEQFF. In nucleotides, the CDR3 is TGCAGTGCTAGTCCGGTGGCTAGTGTCAGCAATGAGCAGTTCTTC.

CDR3 nucleotides: TGTGCCAGTAGTACCCTATCCCCGGGACTAGCGTTGAAGGATGAGCAGTTCTTC. Protein sequence: CASSTLSPGLALKDEQFF. V gene TRBV19 combines with J gene TRBJ2-1; 10 bases are shared with TRBD2. The germline CDR1 and CDR2 sequences are LNHDA and SQIVND (reference sequence). The CDR3 runs to 18 residues. Trimming cost V 4 bases and J 8 bases; bases outside gene matches: 17.

This clone was found once. The V and J genes are TRBV9 and TRBJ2-7; possible D gene TRBD2, 6 bases. Germline-derived CDR1 and CDR2 are SGDLS and YYNGEE. This CDR3 is 16 amino acids long. Deletions cut 4 bases from V and 2 bases from J, with 19 bases between. CDR3 nucleotides: TGTGCCAGCAGCCCCTCCGGGGGAGCGTACACCTACGAGCAGTACTTC. Encoded protein: CASSPSGGAYTYEQYF. Looking up the rest from reference TRBV9 and TRBJ2-7 gives the full variable domain: DSGVTQTPKHLITATGQRVTLRCSPRSGDLSVYWYQQSLDQGLQFLIQYYNGEERAKGNILERFSAQQFPDLHSELNLSSLELGDSALYFCASSPSGGAYTYEQYFGPGTRLTVT.

The chain couples TRBV5-1 to TRBJ2-1, with 9 bases identical to TRBD2. V was clipped by 4 bases and J by 7 bases; unmatched bases: 9. This CDR3 spans 15 amino acids. In germline, CDR1 is SGHRS, CDR2 YFSETQ. The chain's CDR3 is CASSRVAGAGNEQFF. CDR3 coding DNA: TGCGCCAGCAGCCGGGTAGCGGGAGCTGGTAATGAGCAGTTCTTC.

V gene TRBV5-6 combines with J gene TRBJ2-4, with TRBD2 as a possible D gene (5 bases). The germline V gene encodes CDR1 SGHDT and CDR2 YYEEEE. The CDR3 loop spans 15 amino acids. The V gene lost 1 base and the J gene lost 2 bases, with 10 bases spanning the gap. The CDR3 region is CASSLLRATKNIQYF. The CDR3, as DNA: TGTGCCAGCAGCTTGTTGCGGGCTACCAAAAACATTCAGTACTTC.

The chain recombines TRBV12-3 or TRBV12-4 with TRBJ2-7; a weak D match, TRBD1 (5 bases). Trimming removed 3 bases at V and 1 base at J, with 7 bases between. The CDR3 runs 13 residues. CDR3 sequence reads: CASSFRQSYEQYF. The CDR3 bases are TGTGCCAGCAGTTTCAGACAGTCCTACGAGCAGTACTTC.

The V gene is TRBV27, the J gene TRBJ2-5; 9 bases are a match to TRBD1. V lost 5 bases to trimming and J lost 5 bases; unmatched junction nucleotides: 9. This CDR3 has 15 amino acids. Germline V gene lookup returns CDR1 MNHEY and CDR2 SMNVEV (reference sequence). The CDR3 bases are TGTGCCAGCAGTGGGGGACAGGGACATTGGGAGACCCAGTACTTC. Its translation is CASSGGQGHWETQYF.

This clone occurred a few times. The gene calls are TRBV2 and TRBJ1-2; possible D gene TRBD1, 6 bases. Trimming took off 9 bases at V and 4 bases at J, with 12 bases between the two ends. This CDR3 comprises 12 residues. Germline loops: CDR1 SNHLY, CDR2 FYNNEI. CDR3 bases: TGTGCCAGGGGGGGGGCCGCCTATGGCTACACCTTC. It yields the protein CARGGAAYGYTF.

V is TRBV27 and J is TRBJ2-5; TRBD2 aligns across 9 bases. The germline V gene has CDR1 MNHEY and CDR2 SMNVEV (reference sequence). The CDR3 spans 14 residues. V was clipped by 7 bases and J by 6 bases; unmatched bases: 9. CDR3 sequence: CASTNSGGGKTQYF. The CDR3 bases are TGTGCCAGCACTAATAGCGGGGGTGGTAAGACCCAGTACTTC.

This clone was found once. This rearrangement joins TRBV5-1 to TRBJ1-5; the D is unclear. Trimming stripped 4 bases from V and 3 bases from J, with 14 bases between. Germline V gene lookup returns CDR1 SGHRS and CDR2 YFSETQ. This CDR3 region has 15 residues. The DNA for the CDR3 is TGCGCCAGCAGCCGGGAGCCCGGCGACAATCAGCCCCAGCATTTT. Translation: CASSREPGDNQPQHF.

The CDR3 is CASSFKPDREYSPLHF. The CDR3 DNA is TGTGCCAGCAGTTTCAAGCCCGACAGGGAATATTCACCCCTCCACTTT. The chain uses TRBV6-6 and TRBJ1-6; 7 bases line up with TRBD1. The CDR3 is made up of 16 amino acids. Trimming removed 4 bases from V and 8 bases from J; junction bases left unmatched: 11. Germline V gives CDR1 MNHNY, CDR2 SVGAGI (reference sequence).